Listed here is a single TCR beta chain. Its antigen is unidentified. Autoimmune disease history or systemic immunosuppression barred patients. These data are taken from a study of OX40 agonist ivuxolimab in advanced cancers. Study as a whole: Melanoma, hepatocellular carcinoma, head and neck or renal cell cancer occurred in dose-escalation patients. About 40% of patients had received prior checkpoint inhibitor therapy.

The table came from immunoSEQ multiplex PCR; TCRdb's copy has only in-frame clones and leaves some out. The data contain under 50,000 clones, about three quarters of them singletons. V shed 5 bases, J shed 3 bases, and the junction held 10 bases outside the gene matches. The CDR3 is 16 amino acids. CDR1 and CDR2 (germline): GTSNPN, SVGIG (reference sequence). Notes on the study in general: Expanded peripheral T cell antigen specificity was not determined.

The TCR was taken from an adult with an advanced solid tumor such as melanoma, head and neck, liver or kidney cancer. The sample consisted of CD4+ or CD8+ T cells sorted from blood, taken in a trial of the OX40 agonist ivuxolimab. This chain links TRBV30 with TRBJ2-1; 10 bases fit TRBD2. CDR3 in amino acids: CAWVRLAGEVYNEQFF. CDR3 in DNA: TGTGCCTGGGTGCGGCTAGCGGGAGAAGTCTACAATGAGCAGTTCTTC.